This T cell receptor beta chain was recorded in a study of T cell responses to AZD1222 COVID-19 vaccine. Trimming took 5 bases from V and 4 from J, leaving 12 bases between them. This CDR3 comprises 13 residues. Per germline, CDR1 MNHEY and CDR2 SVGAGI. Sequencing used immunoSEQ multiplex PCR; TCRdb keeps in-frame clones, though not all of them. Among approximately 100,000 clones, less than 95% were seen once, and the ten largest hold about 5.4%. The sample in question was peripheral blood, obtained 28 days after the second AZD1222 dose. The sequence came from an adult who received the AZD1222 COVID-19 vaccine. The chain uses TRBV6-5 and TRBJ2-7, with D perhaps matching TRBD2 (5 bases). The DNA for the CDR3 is TGTGCCAGCAGTACCCTGTCGGGGTACGAGCAGTACTTC. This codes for CASSTLSGYEQYF.